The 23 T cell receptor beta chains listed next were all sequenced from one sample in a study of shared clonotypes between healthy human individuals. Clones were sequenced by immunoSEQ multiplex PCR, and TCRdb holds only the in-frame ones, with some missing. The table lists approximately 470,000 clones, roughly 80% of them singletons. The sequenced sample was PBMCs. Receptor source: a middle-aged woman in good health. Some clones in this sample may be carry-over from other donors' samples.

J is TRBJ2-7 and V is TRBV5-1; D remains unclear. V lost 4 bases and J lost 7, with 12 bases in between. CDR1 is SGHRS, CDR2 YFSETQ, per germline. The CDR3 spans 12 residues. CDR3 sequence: CASSVGPGEQYF. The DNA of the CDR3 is TGCGCCAGCAGCGTGGGCCCAGGAGAGCAGTACTTC.

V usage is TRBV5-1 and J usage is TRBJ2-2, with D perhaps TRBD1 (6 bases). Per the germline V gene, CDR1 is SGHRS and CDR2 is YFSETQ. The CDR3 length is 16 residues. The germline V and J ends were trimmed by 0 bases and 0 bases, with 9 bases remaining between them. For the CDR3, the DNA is TGCGCCAGCAGCTTGGAGGGACACGCGAACACCGGGGAGCTGTTTTTT. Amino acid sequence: CASSLEGHANTGELFF.

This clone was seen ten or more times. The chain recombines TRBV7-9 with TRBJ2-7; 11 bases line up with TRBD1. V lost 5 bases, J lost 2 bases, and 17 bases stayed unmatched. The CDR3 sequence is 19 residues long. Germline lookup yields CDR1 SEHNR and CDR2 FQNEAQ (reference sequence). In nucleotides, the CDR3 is TGTGCCAGCAGCGCGGACAGGGGGCGCGGGGACTATCACCCCTACGAGCAGTACTTC. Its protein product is CASSADRGRGDYHPYEQYF.

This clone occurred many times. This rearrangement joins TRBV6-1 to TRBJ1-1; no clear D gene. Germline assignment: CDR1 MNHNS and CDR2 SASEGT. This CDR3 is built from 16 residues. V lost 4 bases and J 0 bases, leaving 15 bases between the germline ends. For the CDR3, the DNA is TGTGCCAGCAGTGTAAGGAACAGCCGGATGAACACTGAAGCTTTCTTT. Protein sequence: CASSVRNSRMNTEAFF.

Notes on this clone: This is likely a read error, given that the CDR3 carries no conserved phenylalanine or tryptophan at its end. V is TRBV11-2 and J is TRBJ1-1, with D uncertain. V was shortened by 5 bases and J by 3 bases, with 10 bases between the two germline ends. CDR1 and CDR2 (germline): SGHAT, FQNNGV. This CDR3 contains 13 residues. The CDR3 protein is CASSIGAHTEAFL. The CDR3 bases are TGTGCCAGCAGCATAGGCGCGCACACTGAAGCTTTCCTT.

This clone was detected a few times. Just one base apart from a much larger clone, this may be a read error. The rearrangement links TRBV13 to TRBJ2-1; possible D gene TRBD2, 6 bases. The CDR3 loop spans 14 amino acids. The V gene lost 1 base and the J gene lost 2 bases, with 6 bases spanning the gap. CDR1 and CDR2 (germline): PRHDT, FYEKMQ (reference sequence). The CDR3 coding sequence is TGTGCCAGCAGCTTAGCGGGAGCCTACAATGAGCAGTTCTTC. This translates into CASSLAGAYNEQFF.

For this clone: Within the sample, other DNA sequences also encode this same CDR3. CDR3 DNA sequence: TGTGCCAGCTCACCGGGACGTGGGAACACTGAAGCTTTCTTT. This translates into CASSPGRGNTEAFF. J is TRBJ1-1 and V is TRBV18; D perhaps matches TRBD1 (5 bases). Looked up from germline, CDR1 is KGHSH and CDR2 is LQKENI. V was cut by 3 bases and J by 1 base, with 9 bases left in between. The CDR3 loop spans 14 amino acids.

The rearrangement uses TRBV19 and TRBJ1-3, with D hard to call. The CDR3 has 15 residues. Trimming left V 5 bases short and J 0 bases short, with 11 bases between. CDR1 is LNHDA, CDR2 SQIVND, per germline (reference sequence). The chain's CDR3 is CASSGGSNSGNTIYF. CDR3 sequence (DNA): TGTGCCAGTAGTGGAGGCTCCAACTCTGGAAACACCATATATTTT.

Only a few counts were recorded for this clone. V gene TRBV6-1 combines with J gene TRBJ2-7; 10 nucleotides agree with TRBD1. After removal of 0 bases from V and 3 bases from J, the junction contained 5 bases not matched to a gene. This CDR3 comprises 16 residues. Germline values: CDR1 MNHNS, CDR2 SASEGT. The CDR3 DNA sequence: TGTGCCAGCAGTGAAGCCGGGACAGGGGTTATCTACGAGCAGTACTTC. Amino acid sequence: CASSEAGTGVIYEQYF.

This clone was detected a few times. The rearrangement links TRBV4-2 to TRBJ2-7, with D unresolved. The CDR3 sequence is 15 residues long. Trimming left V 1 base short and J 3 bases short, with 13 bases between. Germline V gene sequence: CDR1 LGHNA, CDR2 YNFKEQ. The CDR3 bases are TGTGCCAGCAGCCAAGGCAGGAACTTCTACTACGAGCAGTACTTC. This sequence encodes CASSQGRNFYYEQYF.

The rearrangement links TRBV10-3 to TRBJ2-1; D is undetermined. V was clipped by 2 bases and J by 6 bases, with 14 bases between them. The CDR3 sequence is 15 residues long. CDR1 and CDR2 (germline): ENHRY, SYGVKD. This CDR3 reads CAISEPTKSPNEQFF. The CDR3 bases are TGTGCCATCAGTGAGCCAACCAAATCCCCCAATGAGCAGTTCTTC.

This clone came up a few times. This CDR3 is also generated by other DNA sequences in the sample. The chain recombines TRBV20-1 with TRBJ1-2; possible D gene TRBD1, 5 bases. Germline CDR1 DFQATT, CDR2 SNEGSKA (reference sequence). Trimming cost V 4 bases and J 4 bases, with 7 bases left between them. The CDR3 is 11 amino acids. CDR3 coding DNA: TGCAGTGCTACTACAGGCTATGGCTACACCTTC. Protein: CSATTGYGYTF.

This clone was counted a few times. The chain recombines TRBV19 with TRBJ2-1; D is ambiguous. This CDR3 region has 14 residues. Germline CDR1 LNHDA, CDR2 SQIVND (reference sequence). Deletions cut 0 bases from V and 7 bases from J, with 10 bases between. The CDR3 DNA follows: TGTGCCAGTAGTATAGAGAGTTTAGGGAATGAGCAGTTCTTC. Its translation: CASSIESLGNEQFF.

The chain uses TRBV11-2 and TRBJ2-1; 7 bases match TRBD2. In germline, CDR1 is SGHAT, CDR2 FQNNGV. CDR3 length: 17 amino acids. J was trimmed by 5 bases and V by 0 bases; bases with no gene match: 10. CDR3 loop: CASSLDRGGRLNNEQFF. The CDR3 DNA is TGTGCCAGCAGCTTAGATAGGGGCGGGAGACTTAACAATGAGCAGTTCTTC.

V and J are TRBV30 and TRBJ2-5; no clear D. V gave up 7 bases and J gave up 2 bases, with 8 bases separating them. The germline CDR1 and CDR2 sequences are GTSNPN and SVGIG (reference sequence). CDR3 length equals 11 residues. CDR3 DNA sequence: TGTGCCTTCGGACGGCAAGAGACCCAGTACTTC. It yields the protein CAFGRQETQYF. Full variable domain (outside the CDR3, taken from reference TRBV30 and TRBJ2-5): SQTIHQWPATLVQPVGSPLSLECTVEGTSNPNLYWYRQAAGRGLQLLFYSVGIGQISSEVPQNLSASRPQDRQFILSSKKLLLSDSGFYLCAFGRQETQYFGPGTRLLVL.

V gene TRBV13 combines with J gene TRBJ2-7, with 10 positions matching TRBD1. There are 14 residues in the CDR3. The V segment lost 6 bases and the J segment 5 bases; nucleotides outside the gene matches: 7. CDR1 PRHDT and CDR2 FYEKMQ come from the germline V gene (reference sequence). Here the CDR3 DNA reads TGTGCCAGCAGAAACACCGGGACAGGGGACGAGCAGTACTTC. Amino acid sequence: CASRNTGTGDEQYF.

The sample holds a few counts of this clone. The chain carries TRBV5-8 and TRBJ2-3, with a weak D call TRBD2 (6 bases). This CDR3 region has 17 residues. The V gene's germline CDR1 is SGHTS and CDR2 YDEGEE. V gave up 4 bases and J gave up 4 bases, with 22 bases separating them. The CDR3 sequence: CASSANIAVYGSDTQYF. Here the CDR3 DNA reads TGTGCCAGCAGCGCGAATATAGCGGTGTATGGCTCAGATACGCAGTATTTT.

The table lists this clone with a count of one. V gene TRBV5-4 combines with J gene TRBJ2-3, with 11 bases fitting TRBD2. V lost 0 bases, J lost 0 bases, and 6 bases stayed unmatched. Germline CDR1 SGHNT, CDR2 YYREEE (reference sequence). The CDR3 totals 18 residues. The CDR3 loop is CASSLGSGRDSSTDTQYF. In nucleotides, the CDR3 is TGTGCCAGCAGCTTGGGTAGCGGGAGGGATTCTAGCACAGATACGCAGTATTTT.

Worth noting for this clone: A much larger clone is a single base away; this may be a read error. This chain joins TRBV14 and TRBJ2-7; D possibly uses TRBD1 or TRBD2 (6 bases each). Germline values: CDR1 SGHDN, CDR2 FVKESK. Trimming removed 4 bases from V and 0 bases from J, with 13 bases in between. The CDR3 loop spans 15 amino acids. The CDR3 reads CASSPWGAGSYEQYF. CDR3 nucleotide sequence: TGTGCCAGCAGCCCCTGGGGGGCAGGCTCCTACGAGCAGTACTTC. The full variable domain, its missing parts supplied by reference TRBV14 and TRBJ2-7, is EAGVTQFPSHSVIEKGQTVTLRCDPISGHDNLYWYRRVMGKEIKFLLHFVKESKQDESGMPNNRFLAERTGGTYSTLKVQPAELEDSGVYFCASSPWGAGSYEQYFGPGTRLTVT.

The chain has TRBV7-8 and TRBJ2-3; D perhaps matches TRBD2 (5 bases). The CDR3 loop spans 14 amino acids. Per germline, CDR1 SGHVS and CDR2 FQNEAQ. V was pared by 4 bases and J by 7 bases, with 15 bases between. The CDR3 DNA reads TGTGCCAGCAGCTCACGAGGGCCTGGTTATACGCAGTATTTT. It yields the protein CASSSRGPGYTQYF.

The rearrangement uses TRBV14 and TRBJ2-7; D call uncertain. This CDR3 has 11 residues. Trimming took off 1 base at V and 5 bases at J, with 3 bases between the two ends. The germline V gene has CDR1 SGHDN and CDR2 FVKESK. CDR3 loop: CASSQVHEQYF. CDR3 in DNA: TGTGCCAGCAGCCAAGTTCACGAGCAGTACTTC.

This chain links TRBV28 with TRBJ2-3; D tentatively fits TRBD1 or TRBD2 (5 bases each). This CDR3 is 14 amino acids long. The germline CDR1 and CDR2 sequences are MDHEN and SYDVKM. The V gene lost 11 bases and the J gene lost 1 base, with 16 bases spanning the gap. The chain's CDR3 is CAHGTPWGTDTQYF. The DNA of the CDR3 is TGTGCCCACGGGACCCCGTGGGGCACAGATACGCAGTATTTT.

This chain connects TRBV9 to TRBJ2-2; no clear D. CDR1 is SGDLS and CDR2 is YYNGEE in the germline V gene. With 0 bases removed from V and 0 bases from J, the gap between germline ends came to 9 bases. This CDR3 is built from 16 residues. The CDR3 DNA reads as TGTGCCAGCAGCGTAGCAGCGAGAGCGAACACCGGGGAGCTGTTTTTT. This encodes CASSVAARANTGELFF.